The table lists the clone carrying this T cell receptor beta chain with many counts. CDR1 is LNHDA and CDR2 is SQIVND in the germline V gene (reference sequence). V was clipped by 9 bases and J by 3 bases; unmatched bases: 10. CDR3 length: 14 residues. Every molecule of TCR cDNA had its own unique molecular identifier. Via MiXCR, TCRdb re-called the 5' RACE reads, giving one row per CDR3 protein. The profile shows roughly 120,000 distinct CDR3 sequences, 9.5% to 15% of them singletons. This entry comes from a study of spatial heterogeneity in lung cancer. Study-wide context: Sequenced were any available follow-up PBMC samples, which had been obtained a median of approximately 2 years after resection.

This sample's time point: blood at routine non-recurrence follow-up after resection. The sequenced material consisted of unsorted whole RNA from tumor, nontumor lung or frozen PBMC. Here the sequenced sample was PBMCs, taken at follow-up. The V and J genes are TRBV19 and TRBJ2-7; 8 nucleotides line up with TRBD2. The origin of this receptor is a male donor with early-stage non-small cell lung cancer. DNA for the CDR3: TGTGCCAGCCAAGAGAGGCGGGGGGACTACGAGCAGTACTTC. Its protein product is CASQERRGDYEQYF.